This is a list of T cell receptor beta chains from one sample in a study of beta chain features in type 1 diabetes. Data came from immunoSEQ multiplex PCR; TCRdb stores just in-frame clones and leaves some out. The sample holds roughly 730,000 clones; around 15% are singletons and the top ten take approximately 0.022%. Sequenced input: naive CD4+ T cells from blood. Receptor source: a man aged 18-30 years with type 1 diabetes. The CDR3 runs from the conserved cysteine through the conserved F or W. D genes are given only for firm matches. Expanded clones are given a class, and other clones once, few, many or no size at all.

clone size	V gene	D gene	J gene	CDR3 protein	CDR3 DNA
few	TRBV2	.	TRBJ1-1	CASTRNTEAFF	TGTGCCAGCACCAGGAACACTGAAGCTTTCTTT
few	TRBV7-9	.	TRBJ1-1	CASSSDRSTNTEAFF	TGTGCCAGCAGCTCCGACAGGTCGACGAACACTGAAGCTTTCTTT
once	TRBV2	.	TRBJ1-1	CASSGDGGPAFF	TGTGCCAGCAGTGGAGATGGGGGCCCAGCTTTCTTT
few	TRBV10-3	.	TRBJ1-1	CAISVHNENTEAFF	TGTGCCATCAGTGTCCACAACGAGAACACTGAAGCTTTCTTT
.	TRBV15	.	TRBJ1-2	CATSRDKAENYGYTF	TGTGCCACCAGCAGAGATAAGGCTGAGAACTATGGCTACACCTTC
few	TRBV14	.	TRBJ2-5	CASSQSGETQYF	TGTGCCAGCAGCCAATCCGGCGAGACCCAGTACTTC
.	TRBV29-1	.	TRBJ2-2	CSVHTTGELFF	TGCAGCGTCCACACCACCGGGGAGCTGTTTTTT
.	TRBV30	TRBD1	TRBJ1-2	CAWSPGQGNYGYTF	TGTGCCTGGAGTCCGGGACAGGGTAACTATGGCTACACCTTC
.	TRBV11-2	TRBD1	TRBJ2-5	CASSRLATDRGLGTQYF	TGTGCCAGCAGCCGTTTAGCAACCGACAGGGGCCTTGGGACCCAGTACTTC
.	TRBV7-2	.	TRBJ2-1	CASSPSFVANEQFF	TGTGCCAGCAGCCCGAGCTTTGTAGCCAATGAGCAGTTCTTC
few	TRBV30	.	TRBJ1-1	CAWSAGGGTEAFF	TGTGCCTGGAGTGCCGGAGGTGGCACTGAAGCTTTCTTT
few	TRBV29-1	TRBD1	TRBJ2-7	CSASDRADGEQYF	TGCAGCGCATCGGACAGGGCCGACGGGGAGCAGTACTTC
few	TRBV2	.	TRBJ2-7	CASGVRGDDRYEQYF	TGTGCCAGCGGGGTAAGGGGGGACGATCGCTACGAGCAGTACTTC
few	TRBV30	.	TRBJ1-2	CAWNGEGRLFYGYTF	TGTGCCTGGAATGGGGAGGGGCGCCTCTTCTATGGCTACACCTTC
few	TRBV4-1	.	TRBJ1-1	CASSPPGGKTEAFF	TGCGCCAGCAGCCCCCCGGGAGGGAAAACTGAAGCTTTCTTT
few	TRBV6-5	.	TRBJ2-2	CASSYAWDTITGELFF	TGTGCCAGCAGTTACGCTTGGGACACTATCACCGGGGAGCTGTTTTTT
few	TRBV11-2	.	TRBJ2-5	CASSLEVSRAGQYF	TGTGCCAGCAGCTTAGAAGTCTCCAGAGCAGGGCAGTACTTC
few	TRBV5-1	.	TRBJ2-3	CASSPPEVVQYF	TGCGCCAGCAGCCCCCCCGAGGTGGTGCAATATTTT
.	TRBV10-3	.	TRBJ2-2	CAIRRTGELFF	TGTGCCATCAGGCGGACCGGGGAGCTGTTTTTT
.	TRBV18	.	TRBJ2-7	CASSPTRTGVYEQYF	TGTGCCAGCTCACCGACCCGGACGGGAGTCTACGAGCAGTACTTC
.	TRBV11-2	.	TRBJ1-1	CASSFQGGNTEAFF	TGTGCCAGCAGCTTTCAAGGGGGGAACACTGAAGCTTTCTTT
.	TRBV5-4	.	TRBJ2-3	CASSLVGSDTQYF	TGTGCCAGCAGCTTGGTAGGGTCCGATACGCAGTATTTT
.	TRBV19	TRBD1	TRBJ1-2	CASSIRDREYGYTF	TGTGCCAGTAGTATACGGGACAGGGAGTATGGCTACACCTTC
.	TRBV28	TRBD1	TRBJ1-1	CASSGTGDGTEAFF	TGTGCCAGCAGTGGCACAGGGGATGGCACTGAAGCTTTCTTT
.	TRBV28	TRBD1	TRBJ1-6	CASRRGQPNSPLHF	TGTGCCAGCAGACGGGGACAGCCAAATTCACCCCTCCACTTT
.	TRBV28	TRBD1	TRBJ1-2	CASSPPGQGAGSYGYTF	TGTGCCAGCAGTCCCCCGGGACAGGGGGCAGGCAGCTATGGCTACACCTTC